These T cell receptor beta chains were read from a single sample in a study of post-analysis software for immune sequencing data. One entry per CDR3 protein, called by TCRdb with MiXCR from the PCR reads. The sample lists roughly 800,000 distinct CDR3 sequences, approximately 50% occurring once. Material: blood. These receptors were taken from a girl under 18 with multiple sclerosis. The CDR3 runs from the conserved cysteine through the conserved F or W. A D gene is named only where the DNA matches it firmly. Clone size is not always given. Where it is, it says once, few, many or a class for expanded clones.

>TRBJ1-2|TRBD1|TRBV30|14|.
CAWVGTVISGGYTF
TGTGCCTGGGTGGGGACAGTCATATCAGGTGGCTACACCTTC
>TRBJ2-7|.|TRBV15|14|few
CASPSDGPTYEQYF
TGTGCCAGTCCTTCGGACGGCCCTACCTACGAGCAGTACTTC
>TRBJ1-1|TRBD1|TRBV12-3/TRBV12-4|13|.
CASRNQGGTEAFF
TGTGCCAGCAGAAATCAGGGGGGCACTGAAGCTTTCTTT
>TRBJ2-7|.|TRBV14|15|.
CASSPSGVLAYEQYF
TGTGCCAGCAGCCCCTCAGGAGTCCTCGCCTACGAGCAGTACTTC
>TRBJ2-1|.|TRBV29-1|17|.
CSVDLGAGGPQSNEQFF
TGCAGCGTTGATTTAGGGGCCGGCGGACCTCAAAGCAATGAGCAGTTCTTC
>TRBJ2-7|.|TRBV29-1|12|few
CSVVEGSYEQYF
TGCAGCGTGGTAGAGGGCTCCTACGAGCAGTACTTC
>TRBJ1-1|.|TRBV29-1|12|.
CSATWDNTEAFF
TGCAGCGCCACATGGGACAACACTGAAGCTTTCTTT
>TRBJ2-3|TRBD2|TRBV27|17|.
CASSFRQLAGHTDTQYF
TGTGCCAGCAGTTTCCGTCAACTAGCGGGACACACAGATACGCAGTATTTT
>TRBJ2-6|.|TRBV5-1|24|.
CASSLATLGLQGFIPSSGANVLTF
TGCGCCAGCAGCTTGGCCACGTTGGGTTTGCAGGGGTTCATCCCGAGCTCTGGGGCCAACGTCCTGACTTTC
>TRBJ2-5|.|TRBV5-1|16|.
CASSLGDGGVGETQYF
TGCGCCAGCAGCTTGGGGGACGGCGGAGTGGGAGAGACCCAGTACTTC
>TRBJ2-7|.|TRBV15|12|.
CATSSSTGEQYF
TGTGCCACCAGCAGCAGTACGGGTGAGCAGTACTTC
>TRBJ2-3|.|TRBV10-3|17|.
CAISEPQGRRGTDTQYF
TGTGCCATCAGTGAGCCACAGGGCCGGCGGGGCACAGATACGCAGTATTTT
>TRBJ2-5|TRBD1|TRBV14|15|.
CASSFTGGVGETQYF
TGTGCCAGCAGCTTCACAGGGGGCGTCGGGGAGACCCAGTACTTC
>TRBJ2-1|TRBD1|TRBV20-1|14|.
CSAQRDRGLGEQFF
TGCAGTGCACAACGGGACAGGGGGTTAGGTGAGCAGTTCTTC
>TRBJ2-7|.|TRBV29-1|14|few
CSAKPERSSYEQYF
TGCAGCGCCAAGCCGGAGAGGTCCTCCTACGAGCAGTACTTC
>TRBJ2-1|.|TRBV11-3|15|.
CASSESDRNYNKQFF
TGTGCCAGCAGCGAATCGGACAGAAATTACAATAAGCAGTTCTTC
>TRBJ1-2|TRBD1|TRBV20-1|11|few
CSLGQNYGYTF
TGCAGTCTGGGACAGAACTATGGCTACACCTTC